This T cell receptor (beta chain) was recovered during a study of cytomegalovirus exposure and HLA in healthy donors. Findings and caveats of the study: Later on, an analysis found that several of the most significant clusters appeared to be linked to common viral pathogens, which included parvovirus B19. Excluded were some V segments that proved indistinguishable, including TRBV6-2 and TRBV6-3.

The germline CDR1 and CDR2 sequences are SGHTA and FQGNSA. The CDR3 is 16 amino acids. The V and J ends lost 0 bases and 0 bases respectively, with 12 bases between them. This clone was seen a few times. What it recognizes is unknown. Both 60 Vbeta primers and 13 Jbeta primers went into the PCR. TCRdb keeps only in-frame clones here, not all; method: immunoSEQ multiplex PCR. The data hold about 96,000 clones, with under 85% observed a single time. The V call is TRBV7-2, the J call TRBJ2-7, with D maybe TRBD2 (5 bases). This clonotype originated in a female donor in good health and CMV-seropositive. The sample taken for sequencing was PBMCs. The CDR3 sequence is CASSLARDLSSYEQYF. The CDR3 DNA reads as TGTGCCAGCAGCTTAGCGAGGGATCTGAGCTCCTACGAGCAGTACTTC.